This entry describes one T cell receptor (beta chain). The data derive from a study of blood T cells in healthy people across ages. The CDR3 has 14 residues. Germline CDR1 is LGHDT and CDR2 is YNNKEL (reference sequence). Trimming took 1 base from V and 1 from J, leaving 7 bases between them. With a J-beta primer mix and a sample-barcoded 5' primer, a second PCR ran about 6 to 11 cycles. Every cDNA molecule carried a tag from a template-switch adaptor bearing 12 random nucleotides. No fewer than 3 million CDR3-containing paired-end reads came from each sample. TCRdb re-analysed the 5' RACE reads in MiXCR, keeping a single row per CDR3 protein. The data contain fewer than 900,000 distinct CDR3 sequences, around 34% of them singletons.

Sample: blood. This receptor was obtained from a young man in good health. The chain links TRBV3-1 to TRBJ1-1; D is perhaps TRBD1 (5 bases). CDR3 loop: CASSQVRENTEAFF. For the CDR3, the DNA is TGTGCCAGCAGCCAAGTCAGGGAGAACACTGAAGCTTTCTTT.